This T cell receptor (beta chain) comes out of a study of regulatory T cells in long-lasting Graves disease. The CDR3 runs 13 residues. Trimming left V 5 bases short and J 9 bases short, with 14 bases between. CDR1 and CDR2 (germline): MNHEY, SMNVEV (reference sequence). Time point reported: newly diagnosed GD, antithyroid drugs for less than 3 months. PBMC-extracted RNA yielded the TCR library. Arm-PCR of CDR3 regions with iRepertoire HTBI primers generated TCR beta libraries. TCRdb processed the multiplex PCR reads anew with MiXCR; each CDR3 protein has one entry. This sample has a few hundred thousand distinct CDR3 sequences, with 12% found just once. This clonotype was counted many times. These data were also filed under a second study, of T cells in Graves' hyperthyroidism and ophthalmopathy. In that study: HTBI primers were used for first-round RT-PCR of the TCR CDR3.

The sequences come from peripheral blood mononuclear cells (PBMCs), collected at new diagnosis, from a patient treated with antithyroid drugs. V usage is TRBV27 and J usage is TRBJ2-1, with D maybe TRBD1 (6 bases). The TCR originated in a woman younger than 35 with Graves disease. DNA of the CDR3: TGTGCCAGCAGTACAGGGCGGAGTGCTGAGCAGTTCTTC. Translated: CASSTGRSAEQFF.